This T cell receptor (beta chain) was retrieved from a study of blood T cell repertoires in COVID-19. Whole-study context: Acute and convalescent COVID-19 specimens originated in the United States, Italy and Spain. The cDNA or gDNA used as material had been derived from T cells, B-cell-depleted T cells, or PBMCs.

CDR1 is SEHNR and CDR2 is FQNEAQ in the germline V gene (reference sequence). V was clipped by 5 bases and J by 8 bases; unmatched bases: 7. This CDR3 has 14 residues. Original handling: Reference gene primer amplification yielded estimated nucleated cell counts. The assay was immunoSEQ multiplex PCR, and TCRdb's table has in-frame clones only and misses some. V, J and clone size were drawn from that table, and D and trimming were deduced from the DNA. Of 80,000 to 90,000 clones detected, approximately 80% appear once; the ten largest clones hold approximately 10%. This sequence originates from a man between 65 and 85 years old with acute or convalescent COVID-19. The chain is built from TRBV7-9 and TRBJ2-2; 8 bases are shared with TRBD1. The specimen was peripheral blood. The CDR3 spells CASSHGQGMGELFF. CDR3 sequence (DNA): TGTGCCAGCAGCCATGGACAGGGTATGGGGGAGCTGTTTTTT.